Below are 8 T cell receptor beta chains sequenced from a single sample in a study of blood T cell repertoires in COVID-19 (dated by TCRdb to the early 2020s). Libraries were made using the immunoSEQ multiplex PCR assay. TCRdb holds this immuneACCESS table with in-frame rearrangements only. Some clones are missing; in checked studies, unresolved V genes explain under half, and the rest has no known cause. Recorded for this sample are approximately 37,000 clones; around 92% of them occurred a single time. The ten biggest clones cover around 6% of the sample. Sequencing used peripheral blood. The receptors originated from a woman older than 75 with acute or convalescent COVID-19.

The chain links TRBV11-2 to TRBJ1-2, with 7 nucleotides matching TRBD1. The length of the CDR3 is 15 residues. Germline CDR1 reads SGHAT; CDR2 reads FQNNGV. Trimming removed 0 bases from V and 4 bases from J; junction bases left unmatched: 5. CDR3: CASSLDGTALYGYTF. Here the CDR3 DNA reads TGTGCCAGCAGCTTAGATGGGACAGCACTCTATGGCTACACCTTC.

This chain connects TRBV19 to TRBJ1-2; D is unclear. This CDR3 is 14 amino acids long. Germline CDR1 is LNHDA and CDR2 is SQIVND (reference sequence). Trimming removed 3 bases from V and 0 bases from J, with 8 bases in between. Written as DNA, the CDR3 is TGTGCCAGTAGTATTCCAGAACCTAACTATGGCTACACCTTC. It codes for CASSIPEPNYGYTF. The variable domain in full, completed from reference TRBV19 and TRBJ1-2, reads DGGITQSPKYLFRKEGQNVTLSCEQNLNHDAMYWYRQDPGQGLRLIYYSQIVNDFQKGDIAEGYSVSREKKESFPLTVTSAQKNPTAFYLCASSIPEPNYGYTFGSGTRLTVV.

The CDR3: CASTIGLAGYNEQFF. As DNA, the CDR3 is TGTGCCAGTACCATAGGGCTAGCGGGATACAATGAGCAGTTCTTC. The rearrangement uses TRBV19 and TRBJ2-1; the match to TRBD2 covers 9 bases. Looked up from germline, CDR1 is LNHDA and CDR2 is SQIVND (reference sequence). V dropped 7 bases and J dropped 4; count of bases not matched to a gene: 8. The CDR3 loop spans 15 amino acids.

DNA of the CDR3: TGTGCCAGCAGCGCGAGGGGTAGCGGGGGGGCCGGTGAGCAGTTCTTC. It translates to CASSARGSGGAGEQFF. The chain recombines TRBV2 with TRBJ2-1; 11 nucleotides line up with TRBD2. In germline, CDR1 is SNHLY, CDR2 FYNNEI. Germline trimming cut 6 bases from V and 9 bases from J; bases unmatched to any gene: 13. The CDR3 has 16 residues.

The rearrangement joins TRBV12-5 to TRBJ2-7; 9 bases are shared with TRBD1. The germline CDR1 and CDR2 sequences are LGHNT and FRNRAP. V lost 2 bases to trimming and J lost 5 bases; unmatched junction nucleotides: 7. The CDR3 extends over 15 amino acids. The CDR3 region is CASGLPGTGRNEQYF. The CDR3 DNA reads TGTGCTAGTGGTTTGCCCGGGACAGGGCGAAACGAGCAGTACTTC.

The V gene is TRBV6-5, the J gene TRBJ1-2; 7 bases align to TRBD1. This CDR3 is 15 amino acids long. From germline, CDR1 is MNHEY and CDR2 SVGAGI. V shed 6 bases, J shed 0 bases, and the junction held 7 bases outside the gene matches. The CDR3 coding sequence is TGTGCCAGCAGAAAGCAGGGGGGAGCTAACTATGGCTACACCTTC. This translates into CASRKQGGANYGYTF.

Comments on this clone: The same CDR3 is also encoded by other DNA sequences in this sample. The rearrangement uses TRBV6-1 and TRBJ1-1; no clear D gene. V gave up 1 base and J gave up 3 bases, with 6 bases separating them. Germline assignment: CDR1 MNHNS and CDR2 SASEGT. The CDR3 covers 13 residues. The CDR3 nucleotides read TGTGCCAGCAGTGAAGGGCGGTACACTGAAGCTTTCTTT. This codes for CASSEGRYTEAFF.

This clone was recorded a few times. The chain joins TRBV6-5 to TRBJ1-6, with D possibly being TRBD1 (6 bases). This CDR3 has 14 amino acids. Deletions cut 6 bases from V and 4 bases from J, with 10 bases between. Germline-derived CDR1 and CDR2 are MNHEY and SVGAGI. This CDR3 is CASSRTEYNSPLHF. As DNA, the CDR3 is TGTGCCAGCAGCCGGACAGAATATAATTCACCCCTCCACTTT.